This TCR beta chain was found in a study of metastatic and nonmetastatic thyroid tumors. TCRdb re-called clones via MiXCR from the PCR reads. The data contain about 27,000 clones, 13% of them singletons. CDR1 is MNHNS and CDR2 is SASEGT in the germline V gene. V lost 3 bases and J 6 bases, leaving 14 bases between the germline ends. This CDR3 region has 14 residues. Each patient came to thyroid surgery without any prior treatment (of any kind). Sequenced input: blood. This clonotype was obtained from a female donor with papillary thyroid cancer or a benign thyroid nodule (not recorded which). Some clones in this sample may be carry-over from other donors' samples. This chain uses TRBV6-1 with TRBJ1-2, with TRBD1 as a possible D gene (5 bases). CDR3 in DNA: TGTGCCAGCAGTGACATCTCAGGGTTGCATGGCTACACCTTC. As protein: CASSDISGLHGYTF.